This T cell receptor beta chain was identified during a study of blood T cell repertoires in COVID-19. Study details: Both acute and convalescent COVID-19 samples were obtained from the United States, Italy and Spain. T cells, B-cell-depleted T cells, or PBMCs provided the cDNA or gDNA that served as material.

The ends were cut back, 4 bases at V and 5 bases at J, with 18 bases in the middle. The CDR3 has 16 amino acids. Germline CDR1 reads MNHEY; CDR2 reads SVGAGI. Original processing notes: It was from reference gene primer amplification that nucleated cell counts were estimated. Data came from immunoSEQ multiplex PCR; TCRdb stores just in-frame clones and leaves some out. V, J and clone size are taken as reported in that table, and D and trimming were inferred from the DNA itself. The sample has 150,000 to 200,000 clones, 83% seen once; the top ten hold 1.5%. This chain uses TRBV6-5 with TRBJ2-1; tentative D call: TRBD1 (7 bases). The specimen was peripheral blood. The TCR comes from a human donor in a cohort sampled during active COVID-19. The CDR3, as DNA: TGTGCCAGCAGTTCCACAGGGGACTTTCTAAACAATGAGCAGTTCTTC. Amino acids: CASSSTGDFLNNEQFF.